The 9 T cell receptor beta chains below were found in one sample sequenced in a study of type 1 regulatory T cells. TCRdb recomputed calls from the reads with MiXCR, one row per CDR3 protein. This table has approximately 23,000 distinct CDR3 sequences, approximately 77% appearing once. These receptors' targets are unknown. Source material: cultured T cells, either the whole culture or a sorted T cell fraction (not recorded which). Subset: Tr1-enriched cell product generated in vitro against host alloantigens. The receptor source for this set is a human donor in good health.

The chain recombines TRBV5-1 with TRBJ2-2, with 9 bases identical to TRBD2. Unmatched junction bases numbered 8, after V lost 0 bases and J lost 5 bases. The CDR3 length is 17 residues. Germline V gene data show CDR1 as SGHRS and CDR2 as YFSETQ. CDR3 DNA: TGCGCCAGCAGCTTGGGGATTCTAGCGGGGATGACCGGGGAGCTGTTTTTT. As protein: CASSLGILAGMTGELFF.

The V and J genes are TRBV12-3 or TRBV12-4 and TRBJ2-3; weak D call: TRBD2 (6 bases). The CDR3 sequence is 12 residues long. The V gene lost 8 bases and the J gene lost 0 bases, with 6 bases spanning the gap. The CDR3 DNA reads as TGTGCCAGCGGGGGGAGCACAGATACGCAGTATTTT. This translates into CASGGSTDTQYF.

This CDR3 is CASSQDRSPGWGNWHGYTF. CDR3 nucleotide sequence: TGTGCCAGCAGCCAAGATAGGTCTCCCGGCTGGGGCAACTGGCATGGCTACACCTTC. The rearrangement uses TRBV4-2 and TRBJ1-2; D may be TRBD1 (5 bases). The CDR3 is made up of 19 amino acids. With 0 bases removed from V and 6 bases from J, the gap between germline ends came to 26 bases. Per germline, CDR1 LGHNA and CDR2 YNFKEQ.

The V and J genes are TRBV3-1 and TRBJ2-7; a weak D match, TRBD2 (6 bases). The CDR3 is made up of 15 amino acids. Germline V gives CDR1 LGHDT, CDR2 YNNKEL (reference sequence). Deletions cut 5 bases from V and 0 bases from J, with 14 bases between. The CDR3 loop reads CASSLFSGTSYEQYF. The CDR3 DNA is TGTGCCAGCAGCTTGTTTAGCGGTACCTCCTACGAGCAGTACTTC.

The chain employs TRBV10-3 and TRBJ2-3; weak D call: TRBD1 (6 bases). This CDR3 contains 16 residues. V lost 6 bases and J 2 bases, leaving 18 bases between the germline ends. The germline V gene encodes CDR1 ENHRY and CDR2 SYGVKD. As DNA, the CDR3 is TGTGCCATCAGAGCAAGCTCCCCAGGGGTCACAGATACGCAGTATTTT. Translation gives CAIRASSPGVTDTQYF.

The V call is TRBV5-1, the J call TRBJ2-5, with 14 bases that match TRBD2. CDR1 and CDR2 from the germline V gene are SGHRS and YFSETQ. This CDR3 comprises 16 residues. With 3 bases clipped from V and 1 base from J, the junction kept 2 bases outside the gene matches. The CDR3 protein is CASSYGLAGGQETQYF. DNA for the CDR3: TGCGCCAGCAGCTACGGACTAGCGGGGGGCCAAGAGACCCAGTACTTC.

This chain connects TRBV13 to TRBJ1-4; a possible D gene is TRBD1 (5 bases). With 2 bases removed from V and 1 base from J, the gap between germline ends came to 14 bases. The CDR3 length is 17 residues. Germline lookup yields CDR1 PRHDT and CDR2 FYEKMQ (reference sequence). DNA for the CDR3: TGTGCCAGCAGCTTACGAGTGCGGGGGTTAACTAATGAAAAACTGTTTTTT. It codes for CASSLRVRGLTNEKLFF.

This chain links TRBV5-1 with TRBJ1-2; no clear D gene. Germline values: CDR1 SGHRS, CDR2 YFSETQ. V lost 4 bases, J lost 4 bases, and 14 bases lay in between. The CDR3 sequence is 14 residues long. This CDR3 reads CASSLLQSSYGYTF. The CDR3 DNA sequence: TGCGCCAGCAGCCTGCTACAGAGCTCCTATGGCTACACCTTC.

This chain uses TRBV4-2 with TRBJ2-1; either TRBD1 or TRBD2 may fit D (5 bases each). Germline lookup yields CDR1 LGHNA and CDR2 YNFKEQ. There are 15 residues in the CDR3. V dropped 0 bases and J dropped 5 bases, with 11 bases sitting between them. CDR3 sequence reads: CASSQDEGRHNEQFF. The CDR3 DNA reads TGTGCCAGCAGCCAAGATGAGGGACGCCACAATGAGCAGTTCTTC.